What follows are 25 T cell receptor beta chains derived from one specimen sequenced in a study of shared clonotypes between healthy human individuals. TCRdb keeps only in-frame clones here, not all; method: immunoSEQ multiplex PCR. The sample records around 2.5 million clones, approximately 94% being singletons. Sequenced input: naive CD4+ T cells from PBMCs. As for subset: CD45RA+ positively selected. All receptors come from a man between 18 and 29 years old in good health. Some clones in this sample may be carry-over from other donors' samples.

V usage is TRBV5-4 and J usage is TRBJ2-5; D possibly corresponds to TRBD1 (6 bases). The CDR3 has 14 amino acids. The V end lost 0 bases, the J end lost 2 bases, and 8 bases lay between the germline ends. CDR1 SGHNT and CDR2 YYREEE come from the germline V gene (reference sequence). The CDR3 is CASSLVDRQETQYF. CDR3 coding DNA: TGTGCCAGCAGCTTGGTGGACAGACAAGAGACCCAGTACTTC.

This chain uses TRBV5-4 with TRBJ1-1, with D possibly being TRBD1 (5 bases). Germline CDR1 is SGHNT and CDR2 is YYREEE (reference sequence). The CDR3 length is 14 residues. V dropped 4 bases and J dropped 1 base, with 11 bases sitting between them. The CDR3 sequence: CASSELTGNTEAFF. The CDR3 bases are TGTGCCAGCAGCGAACTTACAGGGAACACTGAAGCTTTCTTT.

This chain uses TRBV4-1 with TRBJ2-1; 7 bases are shared with TRBD1. Germline CDR1 and CDR2: MGHRA and YSYEKL. This CDR3 spans 15 amino acids. V was clipped by 3 bases and J by 8 bases; unmatched bases: 10. CDR3 sequence (DNA): TGCGCCAGCAGCCAGGGACAGAGACCTAAGGATGAGCAGTTCTTC. It is translated as CASSQGQRPKDEQFF.

Notes on this clone: Other DNA sequences in this specimen translate into the identical CDR3. This chain uses TRBV18 with TRBJ2-1; 11 bases agree with TRBD2. Germline CDR1 reads KGHSH; CDR2 reads LQKENI. The CDR3 has 16 amino acids. V lost 0 bases, J lost 5 bases, and 3 bases stayed unmatched. The CDR3 region is CASSPPGTSGNNEQFF. Here the CDR3 DNA reads TGTGCCAGCTCACCACCAGGGACTAGCGGCAACAATGAGCAGTTCTTC. The full variable domain, with the rest looked up from reference TRBV18 and TRBJ2-1, is NAGVMQNPRHLVRRRGQEARLRCSPMKGHSHVYWYRQLPEEGLKFMVYLQKENIIDESGMPKERFSAEFPKEGPSILRIQQVVRGDSAAYFCASSPPGTSGNNEQFFGPGTRLTVL.

This clone was seen only once. The J gene is TRBJ2-7, the V gene TRBV4-1; TRBD2 aligns across 12 bases. CDR1 and CDR2 (germline): MGHRA, YSYEKL. V lost 2 bases, J lost 4 bases, and 12 bases stayed unmatched. The CDR3 consists of 18 residues. The CDR3 sequence is CASSQRQTSGRENYEQYF. CDR3 DNA: TGCGCCAGCAGCCAACGCCAGACTAGCGGGAGAGAAAATTACGAGCAGTACTTC.

This clone has only one observation. The rearrangement uses TRBV6-6 and TRBJ1-5; TRBD1 aligns across 8 bases. This CDR3 is 15 amino acids long. V shed 5 bases and J 4 bases; nucleotides not matched to a gene: 7. Germline CDR1 MNHNY, CDR2 SVGAGI (reference sequence). The CDR3 region has the DNA TGTGCCAGCAGTAAGGACAGACAGGGGAATCAGCCCCAGCATTTT. It yields the protein CASSKDRQGNQPQHF.

The V and J genes are TRBV4-1 and TRBJ2-7; 8 bases agree with TRBD1. CDR1 MGHRA and CDR2 YSYEKL come from the germline V gene. V shed 4 bases, J shed 2 bases, and the junction held 4 bases outside the gene matches. CDR3 length: 14 amino acids. As DNA, the CDR3 is TGCGCCAGCAGCCGGACAGGGACTGCCTACGAGCAGTACTTC. Translated: CASSRTGTAYEQYF.

The CDR3 loop is CASSPIGTVLAKNIQYF. The CDR3, as DNA: TGTGCCAGCTCACCAATTGGGACAGTTCTAGCCAAAAACATTCAGTACTTC. The chain has TRBV18 and TRBJ2-4; 7 bases match TRBD1. The V segment lost 2 bases and the J segment 0 bases; nucleotides outside the gene matches: 7. CDR3 length: 17 amino acids. CDR1 is KGHSH, CDR2 LQKENI, per germline.

The J gene is TRBJ2-7, the V gene TRBV7-6; possible D gene TRBD2, 5 bases. Germline CDR1 is SGHVS and CDR2 is FNYEAQ. This CDR3 contains 15 residues. V gave up 3 bases and J gave up 7 bases, with 19 bases separating them. The CDR3 bases are TGTGCCAGCAGCTTGGACGGGAATGGGGTCCGGGAGCAGTACTTC. Amino acids: CASSLDGNGVREQYF.

The chain is built from TRBV21-1 and TRBJ2-7. TRBV21-1 has pseudogene status. This CDR3 spans 14 amino acids. The CDR3 protein is CASSLGTVSYEQYF. In nucleotides, the CDR3 is TGTGCCAGCAGCTTAGGGACGGTCTCCTACGAGCAGTACTTC.

This chain joins TRBV6-5 and TRBJ1-4; 8 nucleotides match TRBD1. CDR3 length equals 15 residues. Germline CDR1 is MNHEY and CDR2 is SVGAGI. The ends lost 1 base at V and 5 bases at J; junction bases unmatched: 3. CDR3 nucleotide sequence: TGTGCCAGCAGTTACTTCCGGGACAGGAATGAAAAACTGTTTTTT. Translating it yields CASSYFRDRNEKLFF.

This chain links TRBV6-5 with TRBJ2-7, with D perhaps matching TRBD1 or TRBD2 (7 bases each). This CDR3 contains 15 residues. In germline, CDR1 is MNHEY, CDR2 SVGAGI. Trimming removed 6 bases from V and 3 bases from J, with 18 bases in between. DNA of the CDR3: TGTGCCAGCAGCGTTACGGCAGGGGGGGGCTACGAGCAGTACTTC. It translates to CASSVTAGGGYEQYF.

In this sample, this clone turned up once. The gene calls are TRBV7-2 and TRBJ1-2; D might be TRBD1 (5 bases). The CDR3 spans 15 residues. Germline V gives CDR1 SGHTA, CDR2 FQGNSA. Trimming took off 1 base at V and 1 base at J, with 10 bases between the two ends. For the CDR3, the DNA is TGTGCCAGCAGCTTAGTGGGGGACGTTAACTATGGCTACACCTTC. It encodes CASSLVGDVNYGYTF. The whole variable domain, remainder taken from reference TRBV7-2 and TRBJ1-2, is GAGVSQSPSNKVTEKGKDVELRCDPISGHTALYWYRQSLGQGLEFLIYFQGNSAPDKSGLPSDRFSAERTGGSVSTLTIQRTQQEDSAVYLCASSLVGDVNYGYTFGSGTRLTVV.

The chain carries TRBV28 and TRBJ2-7; D is perhaps TRBD1 or TRBD2 (6 bases each). Trimming shortened V by 2 bases and J by 5 bases, and 19 bases separated the two germline ends. The CDR3 has 16 residues. Germline values: CDR1 MDHEN, CDR2 SYDVKM. The DNA for the CDR3 is TGTGCCAGCAGTTTACGACAGGCAGGGGAGGAGGACGAGCAGTACTTC. Protein sequence: CASSLRQAGEEDEQYF.

The rearrangement links TRBV5-8 to TRBJ2-5, with D perhaps being TRBD1 or TRBD2 (6 bases each). The CDR3 contains 14 residues. From germline, CDR1 is SGHTS and CDR2 YDEGEE. Between the trimmed V and J ends, which lost 0 bases and 3 bases, there was a span of 9 bases. Here the CDR3 DNA reads TGTGCCAGCAGCTTGGGGGGGGCCGAAGAGACCCAGTACTTC. Its protein is CASSLGGAEETQYF.

CDR3 amino acids: CASSYTGWENPDTQYF. In nucleotides, the CDR3 is TGCGCCAGCAGCTACACGGGATGGGAAAACCCAGATACGCAGTATTTT. The chain uses TRBV5-1 and TRBJ2-3; D is perhaps TRBD2 (5 bases). Trimming shortened V by 3 bases and J by 4 bases, and 18 bases separated the two germline ends. The CDR3 covers 16 residues. Looked up from germline, CDR1 is SGHRS and CDR2 is YFSETQ.

The chain has TRBV5-1 and TRBJ2-6; D not resolved. The length of the CDR3 is 17 residues. Germline CDR1 SGHRS, CDR2 YFSETQ. Trimming shortened V by 1 base and J by 0 bases, and 11 bases separated the two germline ends. CDR3 loop: CASSLIPGYSGANVLTF. DNA for the CDR3: TGCGCCAGCAGCTTGATCCCAGGCTACTCTGGGGCCAACGTCCTGACTTTC.

The rearrangement uses TRBV19 and TRBJ1-5; no reliable D call. Trimming pared 6 bases from V and 0 bases from J, leaving 9 bases between. The CDR3 loop spans 14 amino acids. CDR1 LNHDA and CDR2 SQIVND come from the germline V gene (reference sequence). The DNA of the CDR3 is TGTGCCAGTAGCGTGCCTCCTAGCAATCAGCCCCAGCATTTT. Amino acid sequence: CASSVPPSNQPQHF.

The CDR3, as DNA: TGCAGCGGGTACCAGGGGACTGAGACCCAGTACTTC. It translates to CSGYQGTETQYF. V usage is TRBV29-1 and J usage is TRBJ2-5, with D tentatively TRBD1 or TRBD2 (6 bases each). Germline V CDR1 and CDR2: SQVTM, ANQGSEA. With 7 bases removed from V and 5 bases from J, the gap between germline ends came to 14 bases. This CDR3 is 12 amino acids long.

The chain links TRBV5-1 to TRBJ2-7, with 8 bases that match TRBD2. Trimming at V came to 6 bases and at J to 4 bases, leaving 9 bases not matched to a gene. CDR3 size: 14 residues. CDR1 and CDR2 from the germline V gene are SGHRS and YFSETQ. This chain's CDR3 is CASNPTSANYEQYF. The CDR3 coding sequence is TGCGCCAGCAACCCGACTAGCGCCAATTACGAGCAGTACTTC.

The chain combines TRBV11-2 with TRBJ2-7; a possible D gene is TRBD1 (5 bases). Germline V CDR1 and CDR2: SGHAT, FQNNGV. Trimming took 2 bases from V and 4 from J, leaving 18 bases between them. The CDR3 runs 16 residues. CDR3 residues: CASSLTPSTASYEQYF. The CDR3 DNA reads TGTGCCAGCAGCTTAACCCCGTCGACAGCCTCTTACGAGCAGTACTTC.

CDR3 region: CASSILSGSADTQYF. The CDR3 DNA is TGTGCCAGCAGCATCCTTAGCGGGAGTGCAGATACGCAGTATTTT. The rearrangement joins TRBV7-3 to TRBJ2-3, with 9 bases aligning to TRBD2. Germline V lookup: CDR1 SGHTA, CDR2 FQGTGA. The CDR3 covers 15 residues. V shed 5 bases, J shed 4 bases, and the junction held 7 bases outside the gene matches.

V and J are TRBV30 and TRBJ2-5; unclear D gene. V shed 2 bases and J shed 0 bases, with 7 bases lying between them. CDR1 is GTSNPN, CDR2 SVGIG, per germline (reference sequence). This CDR3 region has 13 residues. The CDR3 DNA reads as TGTGCCTGGAGTATCCGGGACCAAGAGACCCAGTACTTC. Amino acid sequence: CAWSIRDQETQYF.

The V and J genes are TRBV30 and TRBJ2-1; 11 bases fit TRBD2. The V gene's germline CDR1 is GTSNPN and CDR2 SVGIG (reference sequence). The CDR3 is made up of 15 amino acids. J gave up 9 bases and V 5 bases, and 12 bases lay outside the gene matches. CDR3: CAWGGSSGRAFEQFF. Written as DNA, the CDR3 is TGTGCCTGGGGGGGGAGTAGCGGGAGGGCCTTTGAGCAGTTCTTC.

The chain joins TRBV29-1 to TRBJ2-4; 10 nucleotides align to TRBD1. With 7 bases clipped from V and 2 bases from J, the junction kept 8 bases outside the gene matches. The germline V gene encodes CDR1 SQVTM and CDR2 ANQGSEA. CDR3 size: 15 residues. The CDR3 loop reads CSGDRGRGSKNIQYF. DNA of the CDR3: TGCAGCGGTGACAGGGGGCGCGGATCCAAAAACATTCAGTACTTC.